This T cell receptor (beta chain) was documented in a study of blood T cell repertoires in COVID-19. Whole-study context: The United States, Italy and Spain were the sources of the acute and convalescent COVID-19 samples.

Germline CDR1 is PRHDT and CDR2 is FYEKMQ (reference sequence). With V trimmed by 4 bases and J by 0 bases, 6 bases remained unmatched. CDR3 length: 16 amino acids. TCRdb's copy holds only in-frame clones and misses some; the assay was immunoSEQ multiplex PCR. The table records under 300,000 clones, around 86% of them present only once. The specimen was peripheral blood. The sequence was obtained from a woman aged 25 to 45 with active or convalescent COVID-19. The rearrangement uses TRBV13 and TRBJ1-2; TRBD1 matches 9 bases. The CDR3 reads CASSSAGTGTNYGYTF. The CDR3 bases are TGTGCCAGCAGCTCCGCCGGGACAGGGACTAACTATGGCTACACCTTC.